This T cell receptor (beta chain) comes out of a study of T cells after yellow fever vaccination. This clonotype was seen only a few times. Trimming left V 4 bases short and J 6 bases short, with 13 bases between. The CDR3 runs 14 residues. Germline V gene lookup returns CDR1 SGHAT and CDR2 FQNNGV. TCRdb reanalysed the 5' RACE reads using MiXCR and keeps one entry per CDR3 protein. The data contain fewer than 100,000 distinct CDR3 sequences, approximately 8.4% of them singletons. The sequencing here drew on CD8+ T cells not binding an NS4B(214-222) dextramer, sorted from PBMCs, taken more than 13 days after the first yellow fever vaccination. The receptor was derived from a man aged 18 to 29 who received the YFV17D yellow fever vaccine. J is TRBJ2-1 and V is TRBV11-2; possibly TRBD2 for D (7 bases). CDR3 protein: CASSWVGGPNEQFF. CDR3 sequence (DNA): TGTGCCAGCAGCTGGGTCGGGGGGCCCAATGAGCAGTTCTTC.